A single sample gave rise to the 14 T cell receptor beta chains below, sequenced in a study of T cell responses to AZD1222 COVID-19 vaccine. The protocol was immunoSEQ multiplex PCR, while the TCRdb copy is restricted to in-frame clones and leaves out a portion. Altogether some 130,000 clones are present, about 90% being singletons, with the ten largest covering roughly a sixth. The sequencing here drew on peripheral blood, taken on day 0 of MenACWY control vaccination. The receptors originated from an adult in good health.

This chain connects TRBV7-2 to TRBJ2-1, with D unresolved. Germline V lookup: CDR1 SGHTA, CDR2 FQGNSA. The V gene lost 5 bases and the J gene lost 3 bases, with 5 bases spanning the gap. This CDR3 is built from 12 residues. CDR3 DNA: TGTGCCAGCAGCCCCCACTACAATGAGCAGTTCTTC. Amino acid sequence: CASSPHYNEQFF.

The chain combines TRBV7-3 with TRBJ1-5; D perhaps matches TRBD1 (5 bases). CDR3 size: 13 residues. Germline CDR1 is SGHTA and CDR2 is FQGTGA. Trimming shortened V by 5 bases and J by 7 bases, and 12 bases separated the two germline ends. For the CDR3, the DNA is TGTGCCAGCAGCCGGGGCCCTGGACAGCCCCAGCATTTT. Translated, it gives CASSRGPGQPQHF.

The chain combines TRBV25-1 with TRBJ2-2; D call uncertain. The CDR3 contains 13 residues. Germline assignment: CDR1 MGHDK and CDR2 SYGVNS. Trimming left V 2 bases short and J 6 bases short, with 7 bases between. The CDR3 loop is CASSEPGPGELFF. The CDR3 DNA reads as TGTGCCAGCAGTGAACCCGGGCCCGGGGAGCTGTTTTTT. Full variable domain (missing parts from reference TRBV25-1 and TRBJ2-2): EADIYQTPRYLVIGTGKKITLECSQTMGHDKMYWYQQDPGMELHLIHYSYGVNSTEKGDLSSESTVSRIRTEHFPLTLESARPSHTSQYLCASSEPGPGELFFGEGSRLTVL.

The chain links TRBV6-5 to TRBJ1-3; TRBD1 matches 8 bases. The J segment lost 0 bases and the V segment lost 10 bases, leaving 8 bases of the junction unmatched. CDR3 length equals 15 residues. Germline loops: CDR1 MNHEY, CDR2 SVGAGI. CDR3 nucleotides: TGTGCCATCTACCGGGACAGGAGCTCTGGAAACACCATATATTTT. This encodes CAIYRDRSSGNTIYF.

This chain connects TRBV20-1 to TRBJ2-5; no reliable D call. Trimming took 7 bases from V and 5 from J, leaving 11 bases between them. Per germline, CDR1 DFQATT and CDR2 SNEGSKA (reference sequence). This CDR3 has 11 amino acids. The CDR3 nucleotides read TGCAGTGTACTCGTTTCGGAGACCCAGTACTTC. This gives the protein CSVLVSETQYF.

This chain links TRBV24-1 with TRBJ2-1, with 14 bases identical to TRBD2. The CDR3 runs to 16 residues. Germline lookup yields CDR1 KGHDR and CDR2 SFDVKD. Trimming removed 7 bases from V and 5 bases from J; junction bases left unmatched: 6. In DNA form, the CDR3 reads TGTGCCACCAGCCCCCCGGGACTAGCGGGGGACAATGAGCAGTTCTTC. Its protein product is CATSPPGLAGDNEQFF.

The V gene is TRBV4-1, the J gene TRBJ2-7; 8 bases map to TRBD2. The CDR3 loop spans 18 amino acids. From germline, CDR1 is MGHRA and CDR2 YSYEKL. Losses at the gene ends were 0 bases for V and 9 bases for J; bases not matched to a gene: 19. DNA for the CDR3: TGCGCCAGCAGCCAAGATCAAGGGGCTAGCGGGTGGGTCAGGCGGCAGTACTTC. Its protein is CASSQDQGASGWVRRQYF.

The rearrangement uses TRBV19 and TRBJ2-7; 12 bases are shared with TRBD2. This CDR3 region has 16 residues. Unmatched junction bases numbered 7, after V lost 1 base and J lost 6 bases. Germline V lookup: CDR1 LNHDA, CDR2 SQIVND (reference sequence). The CDR3 sequence: CASSIALAGGHIEQYF. The CDR3 DNA sequence: TGTGCCAGTAGTATAGCCCTAGCGGGAGGGCACATCGAGCAGTACTTC.

The chain uses TRBV3-1 (or the pseudogene TRBV3-2) and TRBJ2-1; 10 nucleotides match TRBD1. The CDR3 has 17 amino acids. V gave up 4 bases and J gave up 6 bases; unmatched junction bases: 12. Germline assignment: CDR1 LGHDT and CDR2 YNNKEL (reference sequence). The CDR3 here is CASSRENSGTGANEQFF. CDR3 coding DNA: TGTGCCAGCAGCCGAGAGAATTCCGGGACAGGGGCCAATGAGCAGTTCTTC.

The CDR3 here is CASSLASRTYEQYF. For the CDR3, the DNA is TGTGCCAGCAGCTTAGCCAGCAGAACCTACGAGCAGTACTTC. The chain is built from TRBV11-2 and TRBJ2-7; no definite D call. This CDR3 has 14 amino acids. Trimming left V 1 base short and J 2 bases short, with 9 bases between. Germline CDR1 and CDR2: SGHAT and FQNNGV.

The V and J genes are TRBV11-2 and TRBJ2-7; D remains ambiguous. The germline gives CDR1 SGHAT, CDR2 FQNNGV. The germline V and J ends were trimmed by 7 bases and 2 bases, with 15 bases remaining between them. The CDR3 runs 14 residues. CDR3 sequence reads: CASTTLEGTYEQYF. DNA of the CDR3: TGTGCCAGCACCACTCTGGAAGGGACCTACGAGCAGTACTTC.

CDR3 loop: CASSPIPEALGGGPYEQYF. The CDR3 region has the DNA TGTGCCAGCAGTCCTATCCCCGAGGCTTTGGGGGGAGGCCCCTACGAGCAGTACTTC. V is TRBV28 and J is TRBJ2-7, with a possible D match to TRBD2 (6 bases). This CDR3 region has 19 residues. Germline values: CDR1 MDHEN, CDR2 SYDVKM. V lost 5 bases, J lost 2 bases, and 28 bases lay in between.

The chain uses TRBV3-1 (or the pseudogene TRBV3-2) and TRBJ1-6; possibly TRBD1 for D (6 bases). The CDR3 consists of 17 residues. V was pared by 2 bases and J by 0 bases, with 11 bases between. Germline-derived CDR1 and CDR2 are LGHDT and YNNKEL (reference sequence). DNA of the CDR3: TGTGCCAGCAGCCAAACCAGGGGCAGCTCCTATAATTCACCCCTCCACTTT. Translating gives CASSQTRGSSYNSPLHF.

The rearrangement joins TRBV6-2 or TRBV6-3 to TRBJ1-1; tentative D call: TRBD1 (5 bases). There are 17 residues in the CDR3. V lost 6 bases and J lost 1, with 21 bases in between. Per the germline V gene, CDR1 is MNHEY and CDR2 is SVGEGT. The CDR3 DNA sequence: TGTGCCAGCAGCCCTACTCGAGTGGACACCAAGAACACTGAAGCTTTCTTT. It encodes CASSPTRVDTKNTEAFF.